The sequence of this T cell receptor (beta chain) was determined in a study of tumor and adjacent non-tumor tissue in lung cancer. This sample's RNA came from whole unsorted tissue. The count of this clonotype is one. TCRbeta libraries were built with three rounds of nested PCR, modified from ARM-PCR. Using its own MiXCR run on the multiplex PCR reads, TCRdb lists one record per CDR3 protein. The profile shows tens of thousands of distinct CDR3 sequences, over 60% of them singletons. V dropped 3 bases and J dropped 1 base, with 25 bases sitting between them. CDR3 length equals 20 residues. Germline loops: CDR1 MDHEN, CDR2 SYDVKM.

The specimen was lung tumor tissue. This receptor was identified in a middle-aged woman with non-small cell lung cancer. This chain connects TRBV28 to TRBJ1-3; D is possibly TRBD1 (5 bases). The CDR3 DNA reads TGTGCCAGCAGTTTGGCGGGGCTTAGGGGTGTAATCCCTTCTGGAAACACCATATATTTT. Translating gives CASSLAGLRGVIPSGNTIYF.